This TCR beta chain is drawn from a study of shared clonotypes between healthy human individuals. Overall study: A few men and a couple of women, aged 18 to 49, were donors. Study-level results: What rarefaction showed was incomplete sorted-subset sequencing despite large depth. Naive subsets tended to show greater estimated richness than memory subsets.

Positive CCR7 selection of CD45RO-negative cells yielded the naive CD8 cells, and terminally differentiated effector memory CD45RA+ cells were excluded. Each of the donors was a healthy adult who was HIV-negative and had not had a recent acute infection or vaccination. Profiling relied on immunoSEQ multiplex PCR, and the TCRdb table lists in-frame clones only, not all of them. The sample holds about 2 million clones, around 96% seen once. As to this clone: The antigen remains unidentified. Other DNA sequences from this sample encode an identical CDR3 as well.

The CDR3 consists of 13 residues. V dropped 2 bases and J dropped 0 bases, with 5 bases sitting between them. CDR1 and CDR2 (germline): MNHEY, SMNVEV (reference sequence). Sequences were obtained from naive CD8+ T cells sorted from blood. The clonotype was recovered from a man between 18 and 29 years old in good health. V and J are TRBV27 and TRBJ2-7; no firm D call. CDR3: CASSLKPSYEQYF. Written as DNA, the CDR3 is TGTGCCAGCAGTTTAAAGCCCTCCTACGAGCAGTACTTC.